These 19 T cell receptor beta chains were all obtained from the same sample, sequenced in a study of cytomegalovirus exposure and HLA in healthy donors. TCRdb's table, derived via immunoSEQ multiplex PCR, lists solely in-frame clones and lacks some. The profile shows some 90,000 clones, approximately 96% of them singletons. The sample taken for sequencing was PBMCs. These receptors were taken from a man aged 18 to 35 in good health and CMV-seronegative.

The chain uses TRBV19 and TRBJ1-1, with 7 positions matching TRBD1. The germline gives CDR1 LNHDA, CDR2 SQIVND (reference sequence). V trimming: 5 bases; J trimming: 7 bases; junction bases outside the gene matches: 4. The CDR3 loop spans 12 amino acids. The CDR3 here is CASSARDSEAFF. CDR3 in DNA: TGTGCCAGTAGTGCCCGGGACAGTGAAGCTTTCTTT.

The chain recombines TRBV13 with TRBJ2-1; D remains unclear. From germline, CDR1 is PRHDT and CDR2 FYEKMQ (reference sequence). Trimming took 6 bases from V and 8 from J, leaving 20 bases between them. This CDR3 region has 15 residues. CDR3 sequence: CASRIYFSERHEQFF. Here the CDR3 DNA reads TGTGCCAGCAGGATTTACTTTTCCGAGAGGCATGAGCAGTTCTTC.

The chain employs TRBV7-2 and TRBJ2-2; D unclear. The CDR3 sequence is 13 residues long. Trimming took 5 bases from V and 8 from J, leaving 12 bases between them. From germline, CDR1 is SGHTA and CDR2 FQGNSA. The CDR3 loop is CASSTLGRGELFF. As DNA, the CDR3 is TGTGCCAGCAGCACCCTCGGTCGGGGGGAGCTGTTTTTT.

The chain joins TRBV5-1 to TRBJ1-5; 8 nucleotides match TRBD1. This CDR3 contains 13 residues. J was trimmed by 6 bases and V by 2 bases; bases with no gene match: 1. From germline, CDR1 is SGHRS and CDR2 YFSETQ. The CDR3 nucleotides are TGCGCCAGCAGCTTCAGGGGGCCTCAGCCCCAGCATTTT. Protein sequence: CASSFRGPQPQHF.

V usage is TRBV27 and J usage is TRBJ2-3; TRBD2 matches at 12 bases. The CDR3 has 18 residues. Trimming took 3 bases from V and 2 from J; bases not matched to a gene: 9. CDR1 is MNHEY and CDR2 is SMNVEV in the germline V gene (reference sequence). Here the CDR3 DNA reads TGTGCCAGCAGTTTCGGTGTCGGACTAGCGGGACTCACAGATACGCAGTATTTT. It translates to CASSFGVGLAGLTDTQYF.

The J gene is TRBJ2-1, the V gene TRBV2, with 9 bases aligning to TRBD2. The V segment lost 2 bases and the J segment 6 bases; nucleotides outside the gene matches: 5. Per the germline V gene, CDR1 is SNHLY and CDR2 is FYNNEI. The CDR3 covers 15 residues. The CDR3 protein is CASSETRGRANEQFF. CDR3 DNA sequence: TGTGCCAGCAGTGAAACTCGCGGGAGGGCCAATGAGCAGTTCTTC.

The chain combines TRBV6-5 with TRBJ2-5; tentatively, D is TRBD1 (6 bases). Per the germline V gene, CDR1 is MNHEY and CDR2 is SVGAGI. This CDR3 spans 15 amino acids. Trimming cost V 0 bases and J 2 bases, with 10 bases left between them. The CDR3 here is CASSYSQGRQETQYF. The CDR3 region has the DNA TGTGCCAGCAGTTACTCGCAGGGGCGACAAGAGACCCAGTACTTC.

The J gene is TRBJ1-5, the V gene TRBV18; 10 bases line up with TRBD1. The CDR3 sequence is 15 residues long. Germline V gives CDR1 KGHSH, CDR2 LQKENI. V gave up 4 bases and J gave up 7 bases; unmatched junction bases: 7. CDR3 loop: CASSRTGTGDQPQHF. CDR3 coding DNA: TGTGCCAGCTCACGGACCGGGACAGGGGACCAGCCCCAGCATTTT.

V usage is TRBV30 and J usage is TRBJ2-7; 9 nucleotides match TRBD2. The CDR3 has 14 residues. J lost 3 bases, V lost 4 bases, and 7 bases had no gene match. CDR1 and CDR2 (germline): GTSNPN, SVGIG (reference sequence). The CDR3 sequence: CAWNGGSGGYEQYF. The CDR3 coding sequence is TGTGCCTGGAACGGGGGTAGCGGGGGCTACGAGCAGTACTTC.

The chain couples TRBV29-1 to TRBJ2-3; 8 bases map to TRBD2. From germline, CDR1 is SQVTM and CDR2 ANQGSEA. The CDR3 length is 15 residues. The J segment lost 0 bases and the V segment lost 1 base, leaving 3 bases of the junction unmatched. CDR3 residues: CSVEGASGSTDTQYF. The CDR3 DNA sequence: TGCAGCGTTGAAGGGGCTAGCGGGAGCACAGATACGCAGTATTTT.

This clone showed up just once. V usage is TRBV4-1 and J usage is TRBJ2-7; 10 bases map to TRBD2. Germline assignment: CDR1 MGHRA and CDR2 YSYEKL. After removal of 0 bases from V and 3 bases from J, the junction contained 5 bases not matched to a gene. The CDR3 sequence is 16 residues long. The CDR3 nucleotides are TGCGCCAGCAGCCAAGATCGGGCTAGCGGGAGCTACGAGCAGTACTTC. Translating it yields CASSQDRASGSYEQYF.

This chain joins TRBV27 and TRBJ2-1; 9 bases fit TRBD2. The CDR3 has 17 residues. The junction had 8 bases not matched to a gene; V was cut back by 4 bases and J by 1 base. Germline V lookup: CDR1 MNHEY, CDR2 SMNVEV (reference sequence). The CDR3 reads CASSSPGLARSYNEQFF. DNA of the CDR3: TGTGCCAGCAGTTCTCCTGGACTAGCGAGATCCTACAATGAGCAGTTCTTC.

This clone was found once. The chain combines TRBV5-1 with TRBJ2-7; possible D gene TRBD2, 6 bases. Germline values: CDR1 SGHRS, CDR2 YFSETQ. The CDR3 has 17 amino acids. Deletions cut 0 bases from V and 3 bases from J, with 19 bases between. The CDR3 reads CASSLETSGVTFYEQYF. Here the CDR3 DNA reads TGCGCCAGCAGCTTGGAAACATCGGGGGTGACCTTCTACGAGCAGTACTTC.

This clone was seen only a few times. V usage is TRBV6-1 and J usage is TRBJ1-5; no definite D call. Germline V gene data show CDR1 as MNHNS and CDR2 as SASEGT. This CDR3 contains 16 residues. Trimming shortened V by 3 bases and J by 3 bases, and 15 bases separated the two germline ends. The CDR3 region has the DNA TGTGCCAGCAGTGATTTTAGGCAGCGTGACAATCAGCCCCAGCATTTT. It yields the protein CASSDFRQRDNQPQHF.

The DNA for the CDR3 is TGCGCCAGCAGCCAAGCGGGAGCGGAGACCCAGTACTTC. Protein sequence: CASSQAGAETQYF. V usage is TRBV4-3 and J usage is TRBJ2-5; D is possibly TRBD2 (6 bases). The CDR3 spans 13 residues. V lost 1 base, J lost 5 bases, and 8 bases lay in between. Germline V gene data show CDR1 as LGHNA and CDR2 as YSLEER.

The J gene is TRBJ2-5, the V gene TRBV30; D is ambiguous. Trimming pared 4 bases from V and 7 bases from J, leaving 13 bases between. CDR3 length equals 12 residues. CDR1 and CDR2 (germline): GTSNPN, SVGIG (reference sequence). The CDR3 loop is CAWTPERGTQYF. The CDR3 region has the DNA TGTGCCTGGACTCCCGAACGAGGGACCCAGTACTTC.

The V and J genes are TRBV2 and TRBJ2-5; 8 bases align to TRBD2. Germline CDR1 SNHLY, CDR2 FYNNEI. J gave up 4 bases and V 8 bases, and 9 bases lay outside the gene matches. CDR3 length: 14 residues. In DNA, the CDR3 is TGTGCCAGCGAGGGGATAGCGGGAAGAGAGACCCAGTACTTC. Translating it yields CASEGIAGRETQYF.

The V and J genes are TRBV28 and TRBJ2-7, with D tentatively TRBD2 (6 bases). Germline CDR1 is MDHEN and CDR2 is SYDVKM. The CDR3 length is 13 residues. The V and J ends lost 7 bases and 5 bases respectively, with 15 bases between them. DNA for the CDR3: TGTGCCAGCACCCTTCGACGGGGGAACGAGCAGTACTTC. It specifies CASTLRRGNEQYF.

V and J are TRBV5-8 and TRBJ2-3; 9 bases line up with TRBD2. The CDR3 sequence is 16 residues long. V gave up 4 bases and J gave up 3 bases; unmatched junction bases: 9. CDR1 SGHTS and CDR2 YDEGEE come from the germline V gene. The CDR3 reads CASSPQRAGGTDTQYF. For the CDR3, the DNA is TGTGCCAGCAGCCCCCAGCGAGCGGGAGGAACAGATACGCAGTATTTT.